This entry features one T cell receptor (beta chain) sequence. What it binds is unknown. This sample is drawn from a study of vaccination effects on CD4 cells after COVID-19. Turning to the study itself: The second dose preceded post-vaccine samples by a median of 72 days.

Here immunoSEQ multiplex PCR was the method, and the copy in TCRdb shows in-frame clones only, minus some. This sample has 13,000 to 15,000 clones; around three quarters occur once, and the top ten carry approximately 10%. Under the ViraFEST assay, PBMC were stimulated with viral peptide pools so that antigen-specific CD4+ T cells expanded. Sequencing was performed afterwards. Following a 10-day culture, CD4+ T cells were purified. Participants received two doses of either the BNT162b2 or mRNA-1273 vaccine. Both day 3 and day 7 saw half the medium replaced with IL-2 medium. This receptor was identified in a human donor who received a COVID-19 vaccine. Source: CD4+ T cells from PBMCs cultured with SARS-CoV-2 spike peptides, taken after COVID-19 vaccination.

In nucleotides, the CDR3 is TGCGCCAGCAGTCTCCGTGGACAGGATGCCTACAATGAGCAGTTCTTC. It translates to CASSLRGQDAYNEQFF. This rearrangement joins TRBV23-1 to TRBJ2-1, with 7 bases fitting TRBD1. TRBV23-1 is given ORF status, its function remaining uncertain. The CDR3 is made up of 16 amino acids. The trim removed 4 bases at V and 2 bases at J, leaving 8 bases unmatched.